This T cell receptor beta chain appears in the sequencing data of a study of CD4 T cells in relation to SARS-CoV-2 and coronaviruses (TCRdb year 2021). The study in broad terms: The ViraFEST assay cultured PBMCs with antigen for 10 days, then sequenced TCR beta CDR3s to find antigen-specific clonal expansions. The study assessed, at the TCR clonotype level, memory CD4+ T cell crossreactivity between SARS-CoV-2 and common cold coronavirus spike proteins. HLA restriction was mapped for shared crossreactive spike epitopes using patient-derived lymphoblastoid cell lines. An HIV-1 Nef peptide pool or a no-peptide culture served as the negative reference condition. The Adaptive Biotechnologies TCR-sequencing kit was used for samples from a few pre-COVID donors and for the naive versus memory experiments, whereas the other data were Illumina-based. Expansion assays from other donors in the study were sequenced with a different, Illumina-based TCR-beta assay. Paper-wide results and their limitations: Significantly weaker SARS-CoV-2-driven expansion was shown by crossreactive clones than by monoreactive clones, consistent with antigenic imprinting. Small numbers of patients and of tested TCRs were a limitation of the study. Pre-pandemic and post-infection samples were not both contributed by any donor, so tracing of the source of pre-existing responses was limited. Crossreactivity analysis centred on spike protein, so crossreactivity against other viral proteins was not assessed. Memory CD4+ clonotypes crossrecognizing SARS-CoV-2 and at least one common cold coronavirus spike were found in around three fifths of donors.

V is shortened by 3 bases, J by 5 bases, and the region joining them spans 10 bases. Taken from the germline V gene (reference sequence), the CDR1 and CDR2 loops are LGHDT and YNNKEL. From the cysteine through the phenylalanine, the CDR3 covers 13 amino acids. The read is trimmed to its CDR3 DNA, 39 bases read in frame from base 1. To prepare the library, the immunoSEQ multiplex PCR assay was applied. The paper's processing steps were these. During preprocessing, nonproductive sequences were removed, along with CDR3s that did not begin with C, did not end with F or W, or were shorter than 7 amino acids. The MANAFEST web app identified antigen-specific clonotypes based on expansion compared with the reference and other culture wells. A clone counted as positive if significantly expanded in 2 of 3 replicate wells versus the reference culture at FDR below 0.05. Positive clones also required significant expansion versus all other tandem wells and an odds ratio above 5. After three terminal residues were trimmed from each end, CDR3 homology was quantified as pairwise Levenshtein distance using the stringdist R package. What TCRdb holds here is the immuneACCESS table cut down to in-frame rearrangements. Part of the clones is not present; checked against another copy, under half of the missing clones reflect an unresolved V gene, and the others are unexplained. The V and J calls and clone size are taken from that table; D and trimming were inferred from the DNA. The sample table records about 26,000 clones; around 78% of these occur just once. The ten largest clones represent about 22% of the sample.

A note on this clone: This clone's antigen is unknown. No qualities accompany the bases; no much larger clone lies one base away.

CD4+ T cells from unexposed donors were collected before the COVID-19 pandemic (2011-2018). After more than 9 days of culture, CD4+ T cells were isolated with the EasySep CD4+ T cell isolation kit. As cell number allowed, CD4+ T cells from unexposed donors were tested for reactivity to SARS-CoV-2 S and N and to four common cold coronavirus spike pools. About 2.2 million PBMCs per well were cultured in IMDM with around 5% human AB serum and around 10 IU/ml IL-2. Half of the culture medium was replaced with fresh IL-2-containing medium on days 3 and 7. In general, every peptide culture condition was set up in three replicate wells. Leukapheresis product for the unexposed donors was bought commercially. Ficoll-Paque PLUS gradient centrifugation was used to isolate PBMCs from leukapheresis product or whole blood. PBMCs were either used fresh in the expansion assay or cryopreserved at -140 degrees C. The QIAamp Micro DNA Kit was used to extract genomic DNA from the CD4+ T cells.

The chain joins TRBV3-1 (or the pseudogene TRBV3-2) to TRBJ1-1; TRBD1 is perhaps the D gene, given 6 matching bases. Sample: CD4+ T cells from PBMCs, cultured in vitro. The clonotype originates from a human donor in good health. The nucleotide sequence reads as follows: TGTGCCAGCAGCCATGGGGGGCTAACTGAAGCTTTCTTT. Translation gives CASSHGGLTEAFF.